The present entry profiles one TCR beta chain with its context. The data derive from a study of T cell changes during pregnancy in multiple sclerosis. TCRdb keeps only in-frame clones here, not all; method: immunoSEQ multiplex PCR. The sample has about 45,000 clones, 90% to 97% seen once. CDR3 size: 16 residues. V lost 5 bases and J lost 3; bases outside the gene matches: 9. Germline V CDR1 and CDR2: PRHDT, FYEKMQ (reference sequence). The material sequenced was peripheral blood, taken in the second trimester of pregnancy. The clonotype originates from a female donor with multiple sclerosis, enrolled in a pregnancy study. The J gene is TRBJ1-1, the V gene TRBV13; TRBD1 aligns across 10 bases. The CDR3 region is CASSLPRTGGDTEAFF. The CDR3 DNA reads as TGTGCCAGCAGCCTACCTAGGACAGGGGGGGACACTGAAGCTTTCTTT. Using reference TRBV13 and TRBJ1-1 for the parts outside the CDR3, the full variable domain is AAGVIQSPRHLIKEKRETATLKCYPIPRHDTVYWYQQGPGQDPQFLISFYEKMQSDKGSIPDRFSAQQFSDYHSELNMSSLELGDSALYFCASSLPRTGGDTEAFFGQGTRLTVV.